This TCR beta chain appears in the sequencing data of a study of shared clonotypes between healthy human individuals. The CDR3 is 16 amino acids. Germline CDR1 reads MDHEN; CDR2 reads SYDVKM. V lost 2 bases and J lost 5, with 13 bases in between. Study-level points and caveats: Compared with memory subsets, naive subsets generally had larger estimated richness. Represented genetic and exposure-history diversity was restricted by having few donors.

CD4+ cells underwent separation, giving CD45RA+ naive and CD45RA-negative memory subsets. Original processing methods: Junction-only sequences produced by ImmunoSEQ had no quality scores, so filtering differed. Sequencing used immunoSEQ multiplex PCR; TCRdb keeps in-frame clones, though not all of them. The D gene and trimming were derived from the DNA, and the V and J assignments and clone size from that table. The sample lists approximately 2.5 million clones, under 95% occurring once. This clone came up once. Its target is unknown. This clonotype was obtained from a man aged 18 to 29 in good health. Some clones in this sample may be carry-over from other donors' samples. Sequencing input: naive CD4+ T cells from PBMCs. Subset described: CD45RA+ positively selected. This rearrangement joins TRBV28 to TRBJ1-6, with D possibly TRBD1 on 6 matching bases. The CDR3 sequence: CASSLEGRGDNSPLHF. The CDR3 bases are TGTGCCAGCAGTTTAGAGGGAAGGGGGGATAATTCACCCCTCCACTTT.